This T cell receptor beta chain was sequenced during a study of cytomegalovirus exposure and HLA in healthy donors. Whole-study results and caveats: It was found in a later analysis that first-cohort TCR clusters tended to co-occur in the 90 to 150 validation repertoires.

Measured with immunoSEQ multiplex PCR; TCRdb has only the in-frame clones, and not every one. The sample has roughly 56,000 clones, around 90% seen once; the top ten hold over 0.95%. Concerning this clone itself: The antigen is unknown.

Sequencing input: PBMCs. This TCR came from a man between 18 and 35 years old in good health and CMV-seronegative.

CDR3 sequence: CASSQSDGTALLQFF. Written as DNA, the CDR3 is TGTGCCAGCAGTCAGTCGGATGGGACAGCCCTATTGCAGTTCTTC. This chain links TRBV11-2 with TRBJ2-1, with 7 nucleotides matching TRBD1. The germline gives CDR1 SGHAT, CDR2 FQNNGV. This CDR3 spans 15 amino acids. Trimming removed 6 bases from V and 12 bases from J; junction bases left unmatched: 17.